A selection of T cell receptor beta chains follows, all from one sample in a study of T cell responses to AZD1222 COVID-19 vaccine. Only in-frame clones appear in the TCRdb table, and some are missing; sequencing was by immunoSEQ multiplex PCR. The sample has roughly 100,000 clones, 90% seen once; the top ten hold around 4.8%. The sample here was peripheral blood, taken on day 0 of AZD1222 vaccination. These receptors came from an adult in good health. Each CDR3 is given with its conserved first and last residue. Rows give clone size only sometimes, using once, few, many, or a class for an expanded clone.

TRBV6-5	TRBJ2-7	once	CASSRDRGRSYEQYF
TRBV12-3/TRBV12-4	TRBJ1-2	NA	CASSLGQGWGYTF
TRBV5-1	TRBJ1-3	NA	CASSLQVGSGNTIYF
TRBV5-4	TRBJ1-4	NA	CASSLGQGGNEKLFF
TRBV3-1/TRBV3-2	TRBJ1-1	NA	CASSHLDRDTEAFF
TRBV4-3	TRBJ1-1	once	CASSQTGYTEAFF
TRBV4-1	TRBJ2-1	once	CASRGTSGGVDEQFF
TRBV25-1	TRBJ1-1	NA	CASSEYGNTEAFF
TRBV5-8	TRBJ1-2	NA	CASSLKGIGAYGYTF
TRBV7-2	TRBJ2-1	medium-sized	CASSTRPGLAGGNEQFF
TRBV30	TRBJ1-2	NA	CAWRYGTANYGYTF
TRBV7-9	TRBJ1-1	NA	CASSPSQGLNTEAFF
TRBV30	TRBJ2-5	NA	CAWSEGRAQYF
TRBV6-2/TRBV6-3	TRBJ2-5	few	CASSYSDRETQYF
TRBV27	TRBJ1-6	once	CASSLFRGSPLHF
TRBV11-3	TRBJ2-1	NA	CASSLFGQGPYNEQFF
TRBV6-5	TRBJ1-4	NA	CAIKRQGHTNEKLFF
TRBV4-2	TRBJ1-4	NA	CASSQDQGAPNEKLFF
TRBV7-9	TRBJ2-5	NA	CASSLNHGGRDETQYF
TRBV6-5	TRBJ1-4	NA	CASAEGQGGEKLFF
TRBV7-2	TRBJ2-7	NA	CASSSPGRGPYEQYF
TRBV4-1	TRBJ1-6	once	CASSPLDRGVYSPLHF